Listed below are T cell receptor beta chains from one sample, sequenced in a study of cytomegalovirus exposure and HLA in healthy donors. Some clones are missing from TCRdb's copy, which holds only in-frame ones; the method was immunoSEQ multiplex PCR. Of 150,000 to 200,000 clones in the sample, about 81% were seen once. The sample comprised PBMCs. The source of these receptors is a woman in her 30s in good health and CMV-seronegative. CDR3s include the opening cysteine and the closing phenylalanine or tryptophan. The D gene is left open where the match is weak. Some rows mark clone size as missing; the rest say once, few, many or name a class of expanded clone.

D: TRBD2
size: .
V: TRBV6-1
J: TRBJ2-3
DNA: TGTGCCAGCAGACCTAGCGGCCGCACAGATACGCAGTATTTT
CDR3: CASRPSGRTDTQYF

D: .
size: once
V: TRBV18
J: TRBJ2-3
DNA: TGTGCCAGCTCGGCAGAAACAGATACGCAGTATTTT
CDR3: CASSAETDTQYF

D: TRBD2
size: once
V: TRBV19
J: TRBJ2-7
DNA: TGTGCCAGTAGTACGGCGCTAGCGGTTTCCTACGAGCAGTACTTC
CDR3: CASSTALAVSYEQYF

D: .
size: .
V: TRBV29-1
J: TRBJ1-2
DNA: TGCAGCGTTGAGACAAGTACTAACTATGGCTACACCTTC
CDR3: CSVETSTNYGYTF

D: .
size: .
V: TRBV7-9
J: TRBJ2-2
DNA: TGTGCCAGCAGCTTAGTATCGGTTACCGGGGAGCTGTTTTTT
CDR3: CASSLVSVTGELFF

D: TRBD1
size: .
V: TRBV29-1
J: TRBJ2-7
DNA: TGCAGCCGATACAGGGGGCTAGCGAACTCCTACGAGCAGTACTTC
CDR3: CSRYRGLANSYEQYF

D: TRBD2
size: .
V: TRBV4-1
J: TRBJ2-1
DNA: TGCGCCAGCAGCCAACCGTCCGGGACTACCCACAATGAGCAGTTCTTC
CDR3: CASSQPSGTTHNEQFF

D: .
size: .
V: TRBV6-6
J: TRBJ1-2
DNA: TGTGCCAGCAGTTATGGGGGGAACTATGGCTACACCTTC
CDR3: CASSYGGNYGYTF

D: .
size: few
V: TRBV19
J: TRBJ1-5
DNA: TGTGCCAGTAGTATGGTAGGGGTGTATCAGCCCCAGCATTTT
CDR3: CASSMVGVYQPQHF

D: TRBD2
size: .
V: TRBV4-1
J: TRBJ2-5
DNA: TGCGCCAGCAGCCATTCCGGACTAGCGCAAAGGCGGGCACAAGAGACCCAGTACTTC
CDR3: CASSHSGLAQRRAQETQYF

D: .
size: .
V: TRBV7-9
J: TRBJ1-1
DNA: TGTGCCAGCAGCCGGACCCAGGGGTACACTGAAGCTTTCTTT
CDR3: CASSRTQGYTEAFF

D: .
size: once
V: TRBV5-1
J: TRBJ2-2
DNA: TGCGCCAGCAGCTTGGTGCCGGAGGGGGAGCTGTTTTTT
CDR3: CASSLVPEGELFF

D: .
size: .
V: TRBV13
J: TRBJ1-4
DNA: TGTGCCAGCAGCTTAGGAGGGAGGCGGACTAATGAAAAACTGTTTTTT
CDR3: CASSLGGRRTNEKLFF

D: .
size: .
V: TRBV2
J: TRBJ2-7
DNA: TGTGCCAGCGGGGGGGGGCCTGAGCAGTACTTC
CDR3: CASGGGPEQYF

D: .
size: .
V: TRBV6-5
J: TRBJ1-3
DNA: TGTGCCAGCAGTACGCAGGGCACTGGAAACACCATATATTTT
CDR3: CASSTQGTGNTIYF

D: TRBD1
size: .
V: TRBV6-6
J: TRBJ1-5
DNA: TGTGCCAGCAGTCGGACAGGGGCGACCAATCAGCCCCAGCATTTT
CDR3: CASSRTGATNQPQHF

D: .
size: .
V: TRBV13
J: TRBJ2-5
DNA: TGTGCCAGCAGCCAACAGCAGTCCCAAGAGACCCAGTACTTC
CDR3: CASSQQQSQETQYF

D: TRBD1
size: .
V: TRBV28
J: TRBJ2-7
DNA: TGTGCCAGCAGGATAGGACAGGGGGGAGTCTACGAGCAGTACTTC
CDR3: CASRIGQGGVYEQYF

D: TRBD2
size: .
V: TRBV2
J: TRBJ2-2
DNA: TGTGCCAGCAGTAAAAGGGGACTAGCGGCGAACACCGGGGAGCTGTTTTTT
CDR3: CASSKRGLAANTGELFF

D: TRBD1
size: .
V: TRBV28
J: TRBJ2-3
DNA: TGTGCCAGCAGTCTGGGACAGGGAGGGGATACGCAGTATTTT
CDR3: CASSLGQGGDTQYF

D: .
size: .
V: TRBV28
J: TRBJ2-7
DNA: TGTGCCAGCAGTGCACAGGGCGTTAGCTCCTACGAGCAGTACTTC
CDR3: CASSAQGVSSYEQYF

D: TRBD1
size: .
V: TRBV10-3
J: TRBJ2-7
DNA: TGTGCCATCAGTGAGAGGGACAGGGGGGGATACGAGCAGTACTTC
CDR3: CAISERDRGGYEQYF

D: TRBD1
size: .
V: TRBV4-2
J: TRBJ1-2
DNA: TGTGCCAGCAGCCAAGCGGTCGACACAGGGGATAGCTATGGCTACACCTTC
CDR3: CASSQAVDTGDSYGYTF

D: .
size: .
V: TRBV27
J: TRBJ1-1
DNA: TGTGCCAGCAGTTTAACCGGGGTTAGGAGCACTGAAGCTTTCTTT
CDR3: CASSLTGVRSTEAFF

D: .
size: .
V: TRBV7-9
J: TRBJ2-3
DNA: TGTGCCAGCAGCTTATCTAGCTCAAACACAGATACGCAGTATTTT
CDR3: CASSLSSSNTDTQYF

D: .
size: .
V: TRBV5-1
J: TRBJ2-3
DNA: TGCGCCAGCAGCTCCCCTCACGGACTTAGCACAGATACGCAGTATTTT
CDR3: CASSSPHGLSTDTQYF

D: TRBD1
size: .
V: TRBV18
J: TRBJ1-1
DNA: TGTGCCAGCTCATCCCGACAGGGCCTGAACACTGAAGCTTTCTTT
CDR3: CASSSRQGLNTEAFF

D: .
size: .
V: TRBV4-2
J: TRBJ2-6
DNA: TGTGCCAGCAGCCAAGGGGTGGGAGTTGTTGGGGCCAACGTCCTGACTTTC
CDR3: CASSQGVGVVGANVLTF

D: TRBD1
size: few
V: TRBV19
J: TRBJ1-2
DNA: TGTGCCAGTAGTAGACTCTACCTTTTGGGGACAGGGGTCAACTATGGCTACACCTTC
CDR3: CASSRLYLLGTGVNYGYTF

D: .
size: .
V: TRBV5-1
J: TRBJ1-2
DNA: TGCGCCAGCAGCCCCCTGGGCGCCGTCTATGGCTACACCTTC
CDR3: CASSPLGAVYGYTF

D: .
size: .
V: TRBV18
J: TRBJ2-1
DNA: TGTGCCAGCTCCCCTATAGTCTCCTACAATGAGCAGTTCTTC
CDR3: CASSPIVSYNEQFF

D: .
size: .
V: TRBV9
J: TRBJ2-7
DNA: TGTGCCAGCAGCGTGAGCCGGGTGCGAACCGAGCAGTACTTC
CDR3: CASSVSRVRTEQYF

D: TRBD2
size: .
V: TRBV28
J: TRBJ2-3
DNA: TGTGCCAGCAGTTCCTCCTCAAAGGGACTAGCGGGGCTCACAGATACGCAGTATTTT
CDR3: CASSSSSKGLAGLTDTQYF

D: .
size: .
V: TRBV28
J: TRBJ1-3
DNA: TGTGCCAGCAGTCCATCGACAGGTTTAGGAAACACCATATATTTT
CDR3: CASSPSTGLGNTIYF

D: TRBD2
size: .
V: TRBV30
J: TRBJ2-4
DNA: TGTGCCTGGAGTGACCGGACTAGCGGCAAAAACATTCAGTACTTC
CDR3: CAWSDRTSGKNIQYF

D: TRBD1
size: once
V: TRBV5-1
J: TRBJ1-2
DNA: TGCGCCAGCAGCTTGGTGGCAGGGGGCAGCTATGGCTACACCTTC
CDR3: CASSLVAGGSYGYTF

D: .
size: few
V: TRBV19
J: TRBJ2-7
DNA: TGTGCCAGTTCTGACGAGGGCTACGAGCAGTACTTC
CDR3: CASSDEGYEQYF

D: .
size: once
V: TRBV9
J: TRBJ2-5
DNA: TGTGCCAGCAGCGTAGGTCCAGTACAAGAGACCCAGTACTTC
CDR3: CASSVGPVQETQYF

D: .
size: .
V: TRBV5-5
J: TRBJ1-1
DNA: TGTGCCAGCAGCTTGGTGGCGGGACCGACTGAAGCTTTCTTT
CDR3: CASSLVAGPTEAFF

D: .
size: .
V: TRBV5-8
J: TRBJ2-5
DNA: TGTGCCAGCAGCTTGTTGGGGGGGCAGGAGACCCAGTACTTC
CDR3: CASSLLGGQETQYF

D: .
size: .
V: TRBV7-7
J: TRBJ1-3
DNA: TGTGCCAGCAGCTTAGTAGACAGGTCGTCAACCATATATTTT
CDR3: CASSLVDRSSTIYF

D: TRBD1
size: .
V: TRBV5-1
J: TRBJ1-2
DNA: TGCGCCAGCAGCCCAGGGGGGACAAACTATGGCTACACCTTC
CDR3: CASSPGGTNYGYTF

D: .
size: .
V: TRBV5-1
J: TRBJ2-4
DNA: TGCGCCAGCAGCTTGGGGCAGAAAAACATTCAGTACTTC
CDR3: CASSLGQKNIQYF

D: .
size: .
V: TRBV2
J: TRBJ1-1
DNA: TGTGCCAGCAGTGAGGGGCGAGCGCCTGAAGCTTTCTTT
CDR3: CASSEGRAPEAFF

D: .
size: .
V: TRBV7-9
J: TRBJ2-7
DNA: TGTGCCAGCAGCGTACAGGGATACGAGCAGTACTTC
CDR3: CASSVQGYEQYF

D: TRBD2
size: .
V: TRBV30
J: TRBJ2-1
DNA: TGTGCCTGGAGGAGGACTAGCGGGGGATCCTACAATGAGCAGTTCTTC
CDR3: CAWRRTSGGSYNEQFF

D: .
size: .
V: TRBV27
J: TRBJ1-4
DNA: TGTGCCAGCAGAATAAACGACCGGGGGAAGTTGTTTTTT
CDR3: CASRINDRGKLFF

D: TRBD1
size: .
V: TRBV18
J: TRBJ1-2
DNA: TGTGCCAGCTCACCAGGGACCGGGACAGCAATCGGGAATGGCTACACCTTC
CDR3: CASSPGTGTAIGNGYTF

D: .
size: .
V: TRBV7-8
J: TRBJ1-5
DNA: TGTGCCAGCAGCTTAGGCGGATCCCTTAACAATCAGCCCCAGCATTTT
CDR3: CASSLGGSLNNQPQHF

D: .
size: .
V: TRBV11-2
J: TRBJ1-1
DNA: TGTGCCAGCAGCTTAGAGATCGGGAGCACTGAAGCTTTCTTT
CDR3: CASSLEIGSTEAFF

D: .
size: .
V: TRBV6-5
J: TRBJ2-7
DNA: TGTGCCAGCAGTTACAACCCGGGTAGCGAGCAGTACTTC
CDR3: CASSYNPGSEQYF

D: TRBD1
size: once
V: TRBV28
J: TRBJ1-4
DNA: TGTGCCAGCAGTCCGAGGGACAGGGGAAAGGAAAAACTGTTTTTT
CDR3: CASSPRDRGKEKLFF

D: .
size: .
V: TRBV5-1
J: TRBJ2-1
DNA: TGCGCCAGCAGCAAGGGACAGGGGCTACAGGGGCGGGAGGGCAATGAGCAGTTCTTC
CDR3: CASSKGQGLQGREGNEQFF

D: .
size: .
V: TRBV19
J: TRBJ1-1
DNA: TGTGCCAGTAGTACTGACAGATTCAACACTGAAGCTTTCTTT
CDR3: CASSTDRFNTEAFF

D: TRBD2
size: .
V: TRBV30
J: TRBJ2-2
DNA: TGTGCCTGGAGGACTAGCCGAAGTCTAACCACCGGGGAGCTGTTTTTT
CDR3: CAWRTSRSLTTGELFF

D: .
size: .
V: TRBV28
J: TRBJ2-7
DNA: TGTGCCAGCACCCCTGCGGAAGTCTCCTACGAGCAGTACTTC
CDR3: CASTPAEVSYEQYF

D: .
size: .
V: TRBV18
J: TRBJ2-4
DNA: TGTGCCAGCTCTACAGGGCTCGAAAACATTCAGTACTTC
CDR3: CASSTGLENIQYF

D: .
size: few
V: TRBV18
J: TRBJ2-7
DNA: TGTGCCAGCTCACCACCGGGGGCAGGGCTTAACGAGCAGTACTTC
CDR3: CASSPPGAGLNEQYF

D: .
size: .
V: TRBV4-1
J: TRBJ2-7
DNA: TGCGCCAGCAGCCAAGTACCGGCTCAGGGGTACGAGCAGTACTTC
CDR3: CASSQVPAQGYEQYF

D: .
size: .
V: TRBV7-9
J: TRBJ1-1
DNA: TGTGCCAGCAGCCACGTTCAGTTTTTAGCTTTCTTT
CDR3: CASSHVQFLAFF